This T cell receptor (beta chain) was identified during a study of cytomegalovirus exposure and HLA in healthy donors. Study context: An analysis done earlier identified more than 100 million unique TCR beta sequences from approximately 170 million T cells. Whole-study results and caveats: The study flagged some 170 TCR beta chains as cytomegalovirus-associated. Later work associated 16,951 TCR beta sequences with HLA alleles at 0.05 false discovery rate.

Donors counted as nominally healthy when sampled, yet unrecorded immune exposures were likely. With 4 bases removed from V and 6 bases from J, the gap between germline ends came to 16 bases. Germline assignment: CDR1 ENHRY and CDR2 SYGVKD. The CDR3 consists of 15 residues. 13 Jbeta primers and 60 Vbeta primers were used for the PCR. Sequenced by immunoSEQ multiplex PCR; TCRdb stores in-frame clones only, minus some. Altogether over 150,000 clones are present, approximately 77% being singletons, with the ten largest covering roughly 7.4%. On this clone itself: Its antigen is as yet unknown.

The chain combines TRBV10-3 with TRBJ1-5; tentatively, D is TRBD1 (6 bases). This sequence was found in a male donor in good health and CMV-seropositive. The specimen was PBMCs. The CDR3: CAISASGPGVQPQHF. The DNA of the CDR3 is TGTGCCATCAGTGCCAGTGGGCCAGGGGTTCAGCCCCAGCATTTT.